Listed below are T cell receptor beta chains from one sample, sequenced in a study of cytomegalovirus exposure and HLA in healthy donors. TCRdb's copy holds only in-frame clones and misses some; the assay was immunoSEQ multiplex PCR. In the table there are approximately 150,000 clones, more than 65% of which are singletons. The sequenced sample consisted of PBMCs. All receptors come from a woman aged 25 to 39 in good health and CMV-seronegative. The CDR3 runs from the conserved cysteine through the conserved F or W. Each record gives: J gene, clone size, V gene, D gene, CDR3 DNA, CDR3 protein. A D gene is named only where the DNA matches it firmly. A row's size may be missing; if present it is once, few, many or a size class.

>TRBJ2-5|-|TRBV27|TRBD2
TGTGCCAGCAGTTTCGGGACTAGCGGGGGGGCCCGGACCCAGTACTTC
CASSFGTSGGARTQYF
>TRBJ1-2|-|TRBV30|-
TGTGCCTGGAGTGTTCCTCCGGACAGTGGCTACACCTTC
CAWSVPPDSGYTF
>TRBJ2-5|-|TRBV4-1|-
TGCGCCAGCAGCTTTCCCCGGGATCCCCGGCTAGCGGAGGGGGATCAAGAGACCCAGTACTTC
CASSFPRDPRLAEGDQETQYF
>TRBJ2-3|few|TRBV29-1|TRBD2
TGCAGCGTTGCGGGAGGGGGGAGCACAGATACGCAGTATTTT
CSVAGGGSTDTQYF
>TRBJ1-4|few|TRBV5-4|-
TGTGCCAGCAGCTTGGAGCCCGGGGCTAATGAAAAACTGTTTTTT
CASSLEPGANEKLFF
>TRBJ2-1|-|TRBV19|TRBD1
TGTGCCAGTACCTCCGACAGGGGGCCCTACAATGAGCAGTTCTTC
CASTSDRGPYNEQFF
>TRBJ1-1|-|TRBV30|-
TGTGCCTGGAGAATCTTGAACACTGAAGCTTTCTTT
CAWRILNTEAFF
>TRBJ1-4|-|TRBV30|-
TGTGCCTGGAGTGTACGCAGGGGTTTTAATGAAAAACTGTTTTTT
CAWSVRRGFNEKLFF
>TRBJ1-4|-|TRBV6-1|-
TGTGCCAGCAGTCAGGGCTTGCCGATTGAAAAACTGTTTTTT
CASSQGLPIEKLFF
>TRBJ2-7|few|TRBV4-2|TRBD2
TGTGCCAGCAGCCAAGATTGGGCGGGAGGGTCCTACGAGCAGTACTTC
CASSQDWAGGSYEQYF
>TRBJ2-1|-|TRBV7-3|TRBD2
TGTGCCAGCAGCTCCTTTAGCGGGACGTCCTACAATGAGCAGTTCTTC
CASSSFSGTSYNEQFF
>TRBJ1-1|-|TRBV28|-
TGTGCCAGCGTGGCGGCGGCTGAAGCTTTCTTT
CASVAAAEAFF
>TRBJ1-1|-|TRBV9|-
TGTGCCAGCAGCGTATCCTCGGGGGGAAAGAACACTGAAGCTTTCTTT
CASSVSSGGKNTEAFF
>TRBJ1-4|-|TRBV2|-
TGTGCCAGCAGGCCACATGCAACTAATGAAAAACTGTTTTTT
CASRPHATNEKLFF
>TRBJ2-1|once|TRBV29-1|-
TGCAGCTTCGAGAGGCGGTTTGGGTATGAGCAGTTCTTC
CSFERRFGYEQFF
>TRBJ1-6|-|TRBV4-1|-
TGCGCCAGCAGCTACAGGGAAGATAATTCACCCCTCCACTTT
CASSYREDNSPLHF